The 15 T cell receptor beta chains presented below share a single source sample, sequenced in a study of a mutant IDH1 vaccine in newly diagnosed glioma. Time point reported: week 5, during vaccination. Each vaccine dose was 300 ug of mutant IDH1 20-mer peptide, with topical imiquimod. These TCRs' antigens remain unknown. Sequenced by immunoSEQ multiplex PCR; TCRdb stores in-frame clones only, minus some. The sample includes around 30,000 clones, more than 55% of them seen just once. The sequences come from PBMCs, collected from a glioma patient whose treatment included an IDH1 peptide vaccine. The receptors stem from a woman aged 18-30 years with glioma.

The chain couples TRBV5-4 to TRBJ2-1; weak D call: TRBD1 (6 bases). Trimming removed 2 bases from V and 0 bases from J, with 18 bases in between. The CDR3 spans 18 residues. Per the germline V gene, CDR1 is SGHNT and CDR2 is YYREEE (reference sequence). CDR3 DNA: TGTGCCAGCAGCTTCTTAGCAGGGGTCTTTTACTCCTACAATGAGCAGTTCTTC. Translated, it gives CASSFLAGVFYSYNEQFF. Full variable domain (rest looked up from reference TRBV5-4 and TRBJ2-1): ETGVTQSPTHLIKTRGQQVTLRCSSQSGHNTVSWYQQALGQGPQFIFQYYREEENGRGNFPPRFSGLQFPNYSSELNVNALELDDSALYLCASSFLAGVFYSYNEQFFGPGTRLTVL.

This clone appeared a few times. CDR3 sequence reads: CASSGGGHRGSYEQYF. As DNA, the CDR3 is TGTGCCAGCAGTGGGGGGGGACACCGAGGCTCCTACGAGCAGTACTTC. The V and J genes are TRBV27 and TRBJ2-7, with D possibly being TRBD2 (7 bases). Trimming removed 5 bases from V and 0 bases from J, with 17 bases in between. The CDR3 has 16 amino acids. CDR1 and CDR2 from the germline V gene are MNHEY and SMNVEV (reference sequence).

V is TRBV4-2 and J is TRBJ1-1; TRBD1 matches 9 bases. Germline-derived CDR1 and CDR2 are LGHNA and YNFKEQ. The V segment lost 4 bases and the J segment 1 base; nucleotides outside the gene matches: 4. CDR3 size: 15 residues. CDR3 sequence reads: CASSPRQGENTEAFF. CDR3 in DNA: TGTGCCAGCAGCCCCCGACAGGGGGAGAACACTGAAGCTTTCTTT.

The sample holds a few counts of this clone. The rearrangement joins TRBV5-4 to TRBJ2-7; 7 bases are shared with TRBD1. This CDR3 spans 15 amino acids. J was trimmed by 1 base and V by 4 bases; bases with no gene match: 8. Germline CDR1 and CDR2: SGHNT and YYREEE (reference sequence). CDR3 sequence: CASSPKGAGSYEQYF. The CDR3 nucleotides are TGTGCCAGCAGCCCCAAGGGGGCAGGATCCTACGAGCAGTACTTC.

The chain couples TRBV5-4 to TRBJ2-2; D unresolved. CDR1 is SGHNT, CDR2 YYREEE, per germline (reference sequence). This CDR3 is 12 amino acids long. Trimming stripped 5 bases from V and 2 bases from J, with 4 bases between. The CDR3 sequence: CASRTNTGELFF. In nucleotides, the CDR3 is TGTGCCAGCAGGACCAACACCGGGGAGCTGTTTTTT.

The V and J genes are TRBV7-6 and TRBJ2-1; D unclear. The CDR3 is 14 amino acids. V lost 0 bases and J 3 bases, leaving 6 bases between the germline ends. The germline V gene has CDR1 SGHVS and CDR2 FNYEAQ. Here the CDR3 reads CASSLAGIYNEQFF. The DNA of the CDR3 is TGTGCCAGCAGCTTAGCAGGAATCTACAATGAGCAGTTCTTC.

This rearrangement joins TRBV19 to TRBJ1-1; D is uncertain. The CDR3 is 12 residues long. V gave up 5 bases and J gave up 7 bases, with 11 bases separating them. The germline V gene encodes CDR1 LNHDA and CDR2 SQIVND (reference sequence). The CDR3 bases are TGTGCCAGTAGTTTCCTCGCCGGTGAAGCTTTCTTT. Translation gives CASSFLAGEAFF.

The chain links TRBV2 to TRBJ1-4, with a possible D match to TRBD1 (6 bases). The CDR3 is made up of 15 amino acids. V lost 6 bases and J 8 bases, leaving 19 bases between the germline ends. From germline, CDR1 is SNHLY and CDR2 FYNNEI. DNA of the CDR3: TGTGCCAGCAGATCAAACAGGGCCCTTGGGGAAAAACTGTTTTTT. Residues: CASRSNRALGEKLFF.

The sample holds a few counts of this clone. V and J are TRBV1 and TRBJ1-2; the tabulated D call, TRBD1, remains unverified against the DNA. TRBV1 is reported as a pseudogene. This CDR3 region has 17 residues. The CDR3, as DNA: TGCACCAGCAGCCAAGAAGCCAGGGGAAAGGGGAACTATGGCTACACCTTC. This gives the protein CTSSQEARGKGNYGYTF.

The V call is TRBV28, the J call TRBJ2-6, with 7 bases fitting TRBD1. The junction had 18 bases not matched to a gene; V was cut back by 3 bases and J by 1 base. The CDR3 runs to 21 residues. From germline, CDR1 is MDHEN and CDR2 SYDVKM. CDR3: CASSFGIIGQAIFSGANVLTF. CDR3 sequence (DNA): TGTGCCAGCAGTTTTGGTATTATCGGACAGGCCATCTTTTCTGGGGCCAACGTCCTGACTTTC.

The rearrangement uses TRBV19 and TRBJ1-5; 9 bases match TRBD1. This CDR3 is 15 amino acids long. Germline V CDR1 and CDR2: LNHDA, SQIVND (reference sequence). The V gene end was trimmed by 0 bases and the J gene end by 6 bases; junction bases not matched to a gene: 3. The CDR3 nucleotides are TGTGCCAGTAGTATAGACGGGACAGGGACTCAGCCCCAGCATTTT. It encodes CASSIDGTGTQPQHF.

The CDR3 reads CASRIGGRVEQYF. Written as DNA, the CDR3 is TGTGCCAGCAGGATCGGGGGTAGGGTCGAGCAGTACTTC. The V call is TRBV28, the J call TRBJ2-7, with a tentative D call TRBD2 (6 bases). The CDR3 is 13 amino acids. Germline CDR1 reads MDHEN; CDR2 reads SYDVKM. Trimming shortened V by 6 bases and J by 6 bases, and 15 bases separated the two germline ends.

The chain combines TRBV23-1 with TRBJ1-1; possible D gene TRBD1, 6 bases. TRBV23-1 is designated an ORF whose function remains uncertain. V lost 0 bases, J lost 5 bases, and 10 bases lay in between. This CDR3 region has 14 residues. DNA for the CDR3: TGCGCCAGCAGTCAATCTAGAGGGGGAACTGAAGCTTTCTTT. It is translated as CASSQSRGGTEAFF.

V gene TRBV29-1 combines with J gene TRBJ2-3; possible D gene TRBD1, 6 bases. V lost 0 bases, J lost 4 bases, and 14 bases lay in between. The CDR3 is 15 residues long. Germline V lookup: CDR1 SQVTM, CDR2 ANQGSEA. CDR3 DNA sequence: TGCAGCGTTGAAGACTCTAAGGACAGTCCAGATACGCAGTATTTT. It specifies CSVEDSKDSPDTQYF.

V usage is TRBV2 and J usage is TRBJ1-2; D unresolved. CDR1 is SNHLY and CDR2 is FYNNEI in the germline V gene. The V end lost 2 bases, the J end lost 5 bases, and 3 bases lay between the germline ends. CDR3 length equals 11 residues. DNA for the CDR3: TGTGCCAGCAGTGAATTGTATGGCTACACCTTC. This codes for CASSELYGYTF.